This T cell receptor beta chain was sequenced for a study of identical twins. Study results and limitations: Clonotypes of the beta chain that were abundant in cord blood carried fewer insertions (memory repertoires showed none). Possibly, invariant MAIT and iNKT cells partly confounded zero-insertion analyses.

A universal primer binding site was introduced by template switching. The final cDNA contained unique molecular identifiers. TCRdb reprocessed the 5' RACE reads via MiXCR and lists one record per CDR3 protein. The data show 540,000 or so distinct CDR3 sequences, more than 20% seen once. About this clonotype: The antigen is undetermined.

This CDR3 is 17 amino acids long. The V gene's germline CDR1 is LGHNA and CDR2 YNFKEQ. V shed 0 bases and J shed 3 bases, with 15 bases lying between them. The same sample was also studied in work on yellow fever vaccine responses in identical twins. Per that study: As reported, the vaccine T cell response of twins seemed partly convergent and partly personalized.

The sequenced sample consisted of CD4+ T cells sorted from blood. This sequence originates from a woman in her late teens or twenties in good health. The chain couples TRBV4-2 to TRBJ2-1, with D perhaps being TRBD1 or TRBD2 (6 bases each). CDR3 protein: CASSQEGGRRIYNEQFF. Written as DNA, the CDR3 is TGTGCCAGCAGCCAAGAAGGGGGGCGGCGAATCTACAATGAGCAGTTCTTC.